This T cell receptor (beta chain) derives from a study of OX40 agonist ivuxolimab in advanced cancers. Study-level points and caveats: In the 0.1 to 3.0 mg/kg range, CD4+ and CD8+ blood T cells had expanded clonally by week 6.

Turning to this clone: Its antigen is unknown.

V was shortened by 6 bases and J by 4 bases, with 9 bases between the two germline ends. Per germline, CDR1 LNHDA and CDR2 SQIVND (reference sequence). The CDR3 extends over 12 amino acids. Individuals having autoimmune disease history or systemic immunosuppression were not enrolled. Data came from immunoSEQ multiplex PCR; TCRdb stores just in-frame clones and leaves some out. The sample records around 94,000 clones, under 95% being singletons. This clonotype was obtained from an adult with an advanced solid tumor such as melanoma, head and neck, liver or kidney cancer. This sample comprised CD4+ or CD8+ T cells sorted from blood, obtained in a trial of the OX40 agonist ivuxolimab. The rearrangement links TRBV19 to TRBJ1-2, with D uncertain. Written as DNA, the CDR3 is TGTGCCAGTAGGGCCTCGGGCTATGGCTACACCTTC. Encoded protein: CASRASGYGYTF.